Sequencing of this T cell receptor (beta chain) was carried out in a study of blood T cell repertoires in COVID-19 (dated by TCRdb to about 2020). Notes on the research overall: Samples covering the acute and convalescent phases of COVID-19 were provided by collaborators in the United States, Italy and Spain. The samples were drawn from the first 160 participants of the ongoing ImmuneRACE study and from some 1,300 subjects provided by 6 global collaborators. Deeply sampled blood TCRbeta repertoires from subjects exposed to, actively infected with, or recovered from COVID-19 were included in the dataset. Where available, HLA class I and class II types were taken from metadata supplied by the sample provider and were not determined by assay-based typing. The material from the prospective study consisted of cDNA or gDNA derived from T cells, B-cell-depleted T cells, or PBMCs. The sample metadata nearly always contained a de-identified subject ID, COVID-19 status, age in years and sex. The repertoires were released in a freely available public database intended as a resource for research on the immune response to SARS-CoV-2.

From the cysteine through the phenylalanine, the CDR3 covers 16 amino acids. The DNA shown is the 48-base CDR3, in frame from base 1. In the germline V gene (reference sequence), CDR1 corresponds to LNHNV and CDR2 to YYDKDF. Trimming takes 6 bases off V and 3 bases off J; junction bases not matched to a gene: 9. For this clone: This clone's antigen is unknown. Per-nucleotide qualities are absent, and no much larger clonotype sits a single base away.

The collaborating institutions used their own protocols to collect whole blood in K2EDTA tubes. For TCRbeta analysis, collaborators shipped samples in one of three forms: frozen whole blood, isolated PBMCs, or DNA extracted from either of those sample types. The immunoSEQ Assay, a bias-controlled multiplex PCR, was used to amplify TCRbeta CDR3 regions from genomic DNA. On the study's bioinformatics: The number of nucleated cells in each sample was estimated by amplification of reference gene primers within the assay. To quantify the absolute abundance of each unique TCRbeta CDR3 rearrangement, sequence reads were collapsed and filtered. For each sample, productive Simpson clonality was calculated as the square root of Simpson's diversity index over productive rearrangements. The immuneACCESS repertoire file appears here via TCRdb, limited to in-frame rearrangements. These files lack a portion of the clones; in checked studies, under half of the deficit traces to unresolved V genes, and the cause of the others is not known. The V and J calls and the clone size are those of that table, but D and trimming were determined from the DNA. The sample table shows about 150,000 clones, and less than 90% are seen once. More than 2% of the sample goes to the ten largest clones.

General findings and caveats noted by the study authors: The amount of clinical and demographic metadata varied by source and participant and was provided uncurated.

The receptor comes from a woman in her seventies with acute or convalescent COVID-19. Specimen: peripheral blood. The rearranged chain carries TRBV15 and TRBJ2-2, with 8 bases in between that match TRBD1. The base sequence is TGTGCCACCAGTCCGCCGGGACAGGAGTACACCGGGGAGCTGTTTTTT. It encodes CATSPPGQEYTGELFF. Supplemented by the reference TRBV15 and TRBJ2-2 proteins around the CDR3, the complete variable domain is DAMVIQNPRYQVTQFGKPVTLSCSQTLNHNVMYWYQQKSSQAPKLLFHYYDKDFNNEADTPDNFQSRRPNTSFCFLDIRSPGLGDTAMYLCATSPPGQEYTGELFFGEGSRLTVL.